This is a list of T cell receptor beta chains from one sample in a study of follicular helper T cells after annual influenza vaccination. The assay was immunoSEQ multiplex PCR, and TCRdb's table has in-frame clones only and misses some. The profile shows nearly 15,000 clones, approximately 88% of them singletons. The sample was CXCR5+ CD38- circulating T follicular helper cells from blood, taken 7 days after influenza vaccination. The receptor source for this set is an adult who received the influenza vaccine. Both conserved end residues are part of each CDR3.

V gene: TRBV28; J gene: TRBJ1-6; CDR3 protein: CASTSPVQGNSPLHF
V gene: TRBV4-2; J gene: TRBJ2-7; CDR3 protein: CASSQESILGVRAYEQYF
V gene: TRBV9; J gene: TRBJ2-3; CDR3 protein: CASSPHGRGGPDTQYF
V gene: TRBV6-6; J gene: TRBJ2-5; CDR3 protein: CASSSQGVAGGGTQYF
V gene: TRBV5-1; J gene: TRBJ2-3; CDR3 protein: CASSLAGAADTQYF
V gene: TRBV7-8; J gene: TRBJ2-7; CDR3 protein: CASSLPPGGPYEQYF
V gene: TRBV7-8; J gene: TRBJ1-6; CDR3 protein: CASSLGVLASPLHF
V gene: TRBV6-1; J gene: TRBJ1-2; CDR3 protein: CASSESRTGTYGYTF
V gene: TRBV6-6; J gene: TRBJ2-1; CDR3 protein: CASSLQGSNEQFF
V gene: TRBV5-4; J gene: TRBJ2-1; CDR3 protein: CASSGVYRTSGGGHNEQFF
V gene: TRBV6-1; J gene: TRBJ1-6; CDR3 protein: CASSRGTENSPLHF
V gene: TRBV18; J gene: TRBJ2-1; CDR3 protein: CASSPGRGWGNEQFF
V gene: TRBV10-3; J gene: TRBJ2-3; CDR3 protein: CAIQRDRATDTQYF
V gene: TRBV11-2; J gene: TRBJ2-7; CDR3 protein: CASSLGTRSYEQYF
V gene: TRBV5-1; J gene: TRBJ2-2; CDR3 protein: CASSFSGADTGELFF
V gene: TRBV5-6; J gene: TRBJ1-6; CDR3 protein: CASSLQGRFTLGHF
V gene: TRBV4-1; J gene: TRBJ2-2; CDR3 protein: CASSRETSGGAQTGELFF
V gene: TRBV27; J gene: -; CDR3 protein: CASSSGQVKNQPQYF
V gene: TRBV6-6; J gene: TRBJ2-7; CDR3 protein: CASALGWSSYEQYF
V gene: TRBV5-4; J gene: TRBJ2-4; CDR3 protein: CASSGLSGDIQYF
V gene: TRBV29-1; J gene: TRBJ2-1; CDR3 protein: CSGTSARLGNEQFF
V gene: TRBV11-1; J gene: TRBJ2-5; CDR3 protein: CASSLGQAQETQYF
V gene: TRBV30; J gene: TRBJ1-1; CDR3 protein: CAWKRKSGMNTEAFF
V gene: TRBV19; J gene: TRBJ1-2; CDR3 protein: CASSSGQGGYGYTF
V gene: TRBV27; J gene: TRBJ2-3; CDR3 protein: CASSVAGGPDTQYF
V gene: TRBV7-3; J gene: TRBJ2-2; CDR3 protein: CASSVNRASGELFF
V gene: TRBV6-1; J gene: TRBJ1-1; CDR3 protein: CASSERTFTEAFF
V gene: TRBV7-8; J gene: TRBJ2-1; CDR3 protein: CASSSSGTKNEQFF
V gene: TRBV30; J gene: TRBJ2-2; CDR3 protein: CAWNREAGGLNTGELFF
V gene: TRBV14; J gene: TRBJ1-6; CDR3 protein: CASSQGGPSNSPLHF
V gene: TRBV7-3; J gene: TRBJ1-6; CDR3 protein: CASSSGLGYNSPLHF
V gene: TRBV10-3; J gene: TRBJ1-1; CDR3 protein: CAISDDILTEAFF
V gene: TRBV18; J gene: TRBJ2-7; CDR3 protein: CASSPPPGYEQYF